The clone carrying this TCR beta chain was recorded a few times. Its antigen remains unidentified. Each CDR3 protein is one row after TCRdb ran MiXCR on the reads. The sample includes under 350,000 distinct CDR3 sequences, about 20% of them seen just once. The sample comes from a study of T cell repertoires in cytomegalovirus infection. At the level of the study: The authors used CMV epitopes that were HLA-C-restricted (recently identified) and HLA-B-restricted (well studied). The public TCR beta signatures pointed to both CMV infection and matching HLA type.

Study-wide results and limits: Dominant in the ex vivo response were TCR beta clonotypes restricted by HLA-C and specific for CMV. Frequencies of public TCR beta families were cumulated, and this identified carriers of CMV plus the relevant HLA.

V was cut by 8 bases and J by 1 base, with 14 bases left in between. The CDR3 covers 14 residues. Germline-derived CDR1 and CDR2 are MNHEY and SVGAGI. The chain is built from TRBV6-5 and TRBJ2-5; perhaps TRBD2 as D (6 bases). The TCR comes from a human donor in good health (CMV status not recorded). Some clones in this sample may be carry-over from other donors' samples. The specimen was cultured PBMCs, collected from culture after CMV antigen stimulation. CDR3 protein: CASQRGSGQETQYF. CDR3 nucleotides: TGTGCCAGCCAAAGGGGTAGCGGCCAAGAGACCCAGTACTTC.